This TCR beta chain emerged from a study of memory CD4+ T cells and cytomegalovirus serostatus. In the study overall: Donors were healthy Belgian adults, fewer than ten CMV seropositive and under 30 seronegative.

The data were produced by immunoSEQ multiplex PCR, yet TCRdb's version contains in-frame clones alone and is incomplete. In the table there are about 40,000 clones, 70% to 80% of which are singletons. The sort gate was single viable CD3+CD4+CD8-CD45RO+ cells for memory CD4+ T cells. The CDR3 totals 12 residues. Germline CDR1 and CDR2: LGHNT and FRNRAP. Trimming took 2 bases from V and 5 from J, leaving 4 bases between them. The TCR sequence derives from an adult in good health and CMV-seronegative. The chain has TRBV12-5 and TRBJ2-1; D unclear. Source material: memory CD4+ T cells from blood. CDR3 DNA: TGTGCTAGTGGTTTGATGAACAATGAGCAGTTCTTC. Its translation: CASGLMNNEQFF.